This T cell receptor (beta chain) derives from a study of breast tumors, draining lymph nodes, adjacent tissues. Comment on this clonotype: What it recognizes is unknown. At one boundary the junction diverges from the germline segment, which might be a read error.

General study findings and limits: Tumor T cell lymph node origin was a supported hypothesis, not proven. Tumor TCR diversity was below lymph nodes but above nontumor tissue. Compared with basal-like, luminal-like tumors shared significantly more repertoire with nontumor tissue. Findings are consistent with lymph node origin and intratumoral expansion of most tumor T cells.

Breast cancer patients provided tissue from their axillary draining lymph nodes. The CDR3 extends over 15 amino acids. Germline CDR1 reads SGHTA; CDR2 reads FQGTGA. TCRdb reprocessed the multiplex PCR reads with MiXCR, giving one entry per CDR3 protein. The sample includes about 270,000 distinct CDR3 sequences, roughly 31% of them seen just once. The sequenced material came from axillary lymph node tissue. V usage is TRBV7-3 and J usage is TRBJ2-7, with TRBD1 matching over 8 bases. The receptor was isolated from a female donor with breast cancer. Some clones in this sample may be carry-over from other donors' samples. The CDR3 DNA sequence: TGTGCCAGCAGCCATCCGGACAGGGCGAACTACGAGCAGCACTTC. Its protein is CASSHPDRANYEQHF.